This TCR beta chain was identified during a study of early stage breast cancer tumors. The CDR3 totals 19 residues. V was clipped by 6 bases and J by 1 base; unmatched bases: 10. Germline CDR1 is LNHDA and CDR2 is SQIVND (reference sequence). Only in-frame clones appear in the TCRdb table, and some are missing; sequencing was by immunoSEQ multiplex PCR. The sample lists thousands of clones; around 72% were seen once. This chain uses TRBV19 with TRBJ2-1, with 15 bases fitting TRBD2. The specimen was normal breast tissue next to the tumor. This receptor was identified in a person aged 60 to 70 with breast cancer. The CDR3 sequence: CASRQSGTSGRRSYNEQFF. The DNA of the CDR3 is TGTGCCAGTAGGCAATCCGGGACTAGCGGGAGGAGGTCCTACAATGAGCAGTTCTTC.